This T cell receptor beta chain was found in a study of T cell repertoires in cytomegalovirus infection. TCRdb recomputed calls from the reads with MiXCR, one row per CDR3 protein. This table holds fewer than 550,000 distinct CDR3 sequences, approximately 31% found once. General study findings and limits: HLA-C-restricted CMV clonotypes gave the most frequent clonotype in two of eight donors.

As regards this clonotype: Its cognate antigen is unknown.

The CDR3 loop spans 16 amino acids. The germline CDR1 and CDR2 sequences are SGHTA and FQGNSA. Trimming cost V 1 base and J 7 bases, with 17 bases left between them. The rearrangement joins TRBV7-2 to TRBJ2-1; D gene ambiguous. The sequence was obtained from a human donor in good health (CMV status not recorded). Some clones in this sample may be carry-over from other donors' samples. Input material: PBMCs. CDR3 nucleotide sequence: TGTGCCAGCAGCTTAGAAGCAGCGAGGATATCAAATGAGCAGTTCTTC. This codes for CASSLEAARISNEQFF.